This record covers a single T cell receptor beta chain. What it binds is not known. Only in-frame clones appear in the TCRdb table, and some are missing; sequencing was by immunoSEQ multiplex PCR. The sample lists tens of thousands of clones; about 87% were seen once. This sample stems from a study of OX40 agonist ivuxolimab in advanced cancers. Study context: Treatment received earlier with anti-PD-1, anti-PD-L1 or anti-CTLA-4 agents was allowed, and over 30% had some.

Findings of the study overall: Part of the nonresponder group also had normalized T-cell clonal expansion that was low.

V gave up 4 bases and J gave up 5 bases, with 12 bases separating them. The CDR3 sequence is 14 residues long. Germline V gene data show CDR1 as SGHTA and CDR2 as FQGNSA. The V gene is TRBV7-2, the J gene TRBJ2-1; D remains ambiguous. The source was CD4+ or CD8+ T cells sorted from blood, collected in a trial of the OX40 agonist ivuxolimab. This TCR derives from an adult with an advanced solid tumor such as melanoma, head and neck, liver or kidney cancer. CDR3 sequence: CASSSPGWDNEQFF. CDR3 in DNA: TGTGCCAGCAGCTCGCCCGGGTGGGACAATGAGCAGTTCTTC.